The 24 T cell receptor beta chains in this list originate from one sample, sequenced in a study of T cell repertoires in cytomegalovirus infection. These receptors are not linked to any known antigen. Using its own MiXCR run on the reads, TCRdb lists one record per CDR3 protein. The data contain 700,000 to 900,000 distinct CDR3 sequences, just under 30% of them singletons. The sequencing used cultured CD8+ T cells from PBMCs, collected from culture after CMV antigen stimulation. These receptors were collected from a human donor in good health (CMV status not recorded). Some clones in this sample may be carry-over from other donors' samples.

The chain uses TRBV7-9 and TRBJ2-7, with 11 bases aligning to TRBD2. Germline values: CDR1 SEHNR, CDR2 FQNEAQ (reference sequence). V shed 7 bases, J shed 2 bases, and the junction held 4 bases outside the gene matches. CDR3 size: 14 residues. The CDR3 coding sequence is TGTGCCAGCACCGGGACTAGCGGCCCCTACGAGCAGTACGTC. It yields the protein CASTGTSGPYEQYV.

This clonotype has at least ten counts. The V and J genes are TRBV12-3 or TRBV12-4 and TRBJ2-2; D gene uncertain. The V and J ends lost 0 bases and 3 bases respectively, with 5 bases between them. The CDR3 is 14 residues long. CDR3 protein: CASSLAPYTGELFF. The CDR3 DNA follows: TGTGCCAGCAGTTTAGCGCCATACACCGGGGAGCTGTTTTTT.

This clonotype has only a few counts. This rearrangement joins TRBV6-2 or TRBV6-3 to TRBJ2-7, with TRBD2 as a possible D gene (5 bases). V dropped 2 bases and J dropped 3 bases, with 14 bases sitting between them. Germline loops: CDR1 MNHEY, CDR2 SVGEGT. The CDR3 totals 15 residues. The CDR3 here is CASSYGSDGGYEQYF. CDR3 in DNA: TGTGCCAGCAGTTACGGCAGCGACGGAGGCTACGAGCAGTACTTC.

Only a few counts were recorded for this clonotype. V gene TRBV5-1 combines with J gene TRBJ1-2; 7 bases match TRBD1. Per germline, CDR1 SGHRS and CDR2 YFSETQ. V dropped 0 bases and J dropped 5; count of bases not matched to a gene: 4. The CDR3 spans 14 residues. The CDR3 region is CASSLVTGEYGYTF. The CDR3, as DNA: TGCGCCAGCAGCTTGGTCACAGGGGAGTATGGCTACACCTTC.

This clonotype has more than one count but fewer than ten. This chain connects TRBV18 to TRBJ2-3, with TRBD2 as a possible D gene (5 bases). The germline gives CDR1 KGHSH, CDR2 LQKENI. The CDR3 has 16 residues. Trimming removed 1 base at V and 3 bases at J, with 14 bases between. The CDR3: CASSPRPGRKTDTQYF. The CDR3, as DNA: TGTGCCAGCTCACCACGCCCGGGAAGGAAGACAGATACGCAGTATTTT.

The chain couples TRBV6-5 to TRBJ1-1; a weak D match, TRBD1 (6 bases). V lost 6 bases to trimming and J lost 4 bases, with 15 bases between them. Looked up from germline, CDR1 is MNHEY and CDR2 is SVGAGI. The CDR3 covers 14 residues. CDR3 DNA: TGTGCCAGCAGCTTCGGGGGGGCGACCACTGAAGCTTTCTTT. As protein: CASSFGGATTEAFF.

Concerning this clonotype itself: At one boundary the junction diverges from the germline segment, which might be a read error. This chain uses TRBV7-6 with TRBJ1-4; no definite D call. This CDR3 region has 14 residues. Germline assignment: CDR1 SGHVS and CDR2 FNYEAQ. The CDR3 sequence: CASRFMGVGEKLFF. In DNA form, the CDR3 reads TGTGCCAGCCGCTTTATGGGAGTCGGGGAAAAACTGTTTTTT.

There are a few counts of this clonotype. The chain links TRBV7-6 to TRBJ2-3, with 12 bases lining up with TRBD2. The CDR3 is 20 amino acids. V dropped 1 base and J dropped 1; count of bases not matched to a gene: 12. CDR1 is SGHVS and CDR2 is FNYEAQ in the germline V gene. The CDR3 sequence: CASSLDWSSGGARGTDTQYF. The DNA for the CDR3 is TGTGCCAGCAGCTTAGATTGGTCTAGCGGGGGGGCCCGGGGCACAGATACGCAGTATTTT.

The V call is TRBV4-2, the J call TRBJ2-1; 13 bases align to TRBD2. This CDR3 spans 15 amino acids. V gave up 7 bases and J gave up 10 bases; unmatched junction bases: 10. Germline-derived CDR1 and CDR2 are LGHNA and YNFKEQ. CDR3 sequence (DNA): TGTGCCAGCACCGATCCGGGACTAGCGGGGAACGAGCAGTTCTTC. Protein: CASTDPGLAGNEQFF.

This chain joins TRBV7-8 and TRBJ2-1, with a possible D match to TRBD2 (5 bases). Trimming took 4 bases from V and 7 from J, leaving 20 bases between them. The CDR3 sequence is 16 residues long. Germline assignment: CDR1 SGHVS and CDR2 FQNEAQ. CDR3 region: CASSSLTGSSPNEQFF. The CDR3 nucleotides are TGTGCCAGCAGCTCCCTCACGGGGAGCTCCCCGAATGAGCAGTTCTTC.

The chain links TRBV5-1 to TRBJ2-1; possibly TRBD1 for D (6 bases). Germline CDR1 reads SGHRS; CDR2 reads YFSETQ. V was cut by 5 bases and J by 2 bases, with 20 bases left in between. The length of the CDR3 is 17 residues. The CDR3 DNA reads TGCGCCAGCAGACCGAGAACAGGGCAGAGGCCCTACAATGAGCAGTTCTTC. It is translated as CASRPRTGQRPYNEQFF.

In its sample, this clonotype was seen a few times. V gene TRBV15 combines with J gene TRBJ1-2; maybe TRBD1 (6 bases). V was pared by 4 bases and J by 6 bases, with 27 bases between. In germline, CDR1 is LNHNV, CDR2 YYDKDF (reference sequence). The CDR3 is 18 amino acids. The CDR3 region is CATSNWPAPGGFFDGYTF. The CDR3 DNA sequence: TGTGCCACCAGCAACTGGCCCGCCCCGGGGGGCTTTTTTGATGGCTACACCTTC.

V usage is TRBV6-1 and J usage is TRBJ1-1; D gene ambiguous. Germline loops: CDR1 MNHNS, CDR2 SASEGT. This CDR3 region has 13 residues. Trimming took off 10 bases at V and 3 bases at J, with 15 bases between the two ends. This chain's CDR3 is CATSPGEDTEAFF. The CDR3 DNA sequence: TGTGCCACCTCCCCGGGTGAGGACACTGAAGCTTTCTTT.

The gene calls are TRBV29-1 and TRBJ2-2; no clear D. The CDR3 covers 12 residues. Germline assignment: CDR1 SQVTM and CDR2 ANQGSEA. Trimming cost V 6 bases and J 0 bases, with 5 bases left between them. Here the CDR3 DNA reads TGCAGCGTCCTTGCGAACACCGGGGAGCTGTTTTTT. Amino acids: CSVLANTGELFF.

The CDR3 loop reads CASSIPYGGNTEAFF. The CDR3 coding sequence is TGTGCCAGTAGTATCCCATACGGGGGAAACACTGAAGCTTTCTTT. The V and J genes are TRBV19 and TRBJ1-1; TRBD1 is a possible D gene (5 bases). CDR1 is LNHDA and CDR2 is SQIVND in the germline V gene (reference sequence). V dropped 3 bases and J dropped 2 bases, with 13 bases sitting between them. The CDR3 runs to 15 residues.

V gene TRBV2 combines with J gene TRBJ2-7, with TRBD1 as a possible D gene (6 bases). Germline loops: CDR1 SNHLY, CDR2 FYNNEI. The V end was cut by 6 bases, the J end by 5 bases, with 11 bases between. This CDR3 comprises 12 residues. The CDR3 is CASSYRVNEQYF. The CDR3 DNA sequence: TGTGCCAGCAGCTACAGGGTTAACGAGCAGTACTTC. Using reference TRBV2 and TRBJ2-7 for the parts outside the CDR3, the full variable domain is EPEVTQTPSHQVTQMGQEVILRCVPISNHLYFYWYRQILGQKVEFLVSFYNNEISEKSEIFDDQFSVERPDGSNFTLKIRSTKLEDSAMYFCASSYRVNEQYFGPGTRLTVT.

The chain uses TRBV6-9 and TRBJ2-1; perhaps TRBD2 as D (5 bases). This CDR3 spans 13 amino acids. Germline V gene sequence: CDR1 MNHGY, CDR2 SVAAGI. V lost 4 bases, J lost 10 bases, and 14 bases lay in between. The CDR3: CASSSGPTGEQFF. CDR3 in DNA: TGTGCCAGCAGTTCGGGTCCGACGGGGGAGCAGTTCTTC.

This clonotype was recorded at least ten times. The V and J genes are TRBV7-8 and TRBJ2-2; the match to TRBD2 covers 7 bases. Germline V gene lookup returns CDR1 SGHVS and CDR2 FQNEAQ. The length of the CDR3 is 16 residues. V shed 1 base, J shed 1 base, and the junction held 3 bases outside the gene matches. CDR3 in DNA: TGTGCCAGCAGCTTAGTCCGCGGGAGGAACACCGGGGAGCTGTTTTTT. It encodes CASSLVRGRNTGELFF.

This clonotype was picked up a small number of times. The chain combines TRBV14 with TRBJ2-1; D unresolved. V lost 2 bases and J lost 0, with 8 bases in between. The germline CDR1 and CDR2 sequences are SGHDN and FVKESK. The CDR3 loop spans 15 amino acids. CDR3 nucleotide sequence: TGTGCCAGCAGCCAATACCTAAGCTCCTACAATGAGCAGTTCTTC. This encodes CASSQYLSSYNEQFF. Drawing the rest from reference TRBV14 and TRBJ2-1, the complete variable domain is EAGVTQFPSHSVIEKGQTVTLRCDPISGHDNLYWYRRVMGKEIKFLLHFVKESKQDESGMPNNRFLAERTGGTYSTLKVQPAELEDSGVYFCASSQYLSSYNEQFFGPGTRLTVL.

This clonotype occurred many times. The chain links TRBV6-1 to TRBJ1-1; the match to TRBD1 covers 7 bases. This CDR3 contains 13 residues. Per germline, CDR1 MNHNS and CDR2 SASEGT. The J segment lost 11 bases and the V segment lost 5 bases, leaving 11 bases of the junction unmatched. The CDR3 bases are TGTGCCAGCAGTAAAGGGGGCGCGTCCATGGCTTTCTTT. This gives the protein CASSKGGASMAFF.

The CDR3 here is CASSPRLAGTGRELFF. DNA of the CDR3: TGTGCCAGCAGCCCCCGACTAGCGGGGACGGGGAGGGAGCTGTTTTTT. The chain joins TRBV9 to TRBJ2-2, with 11 bases that match TRBD2. Germline values: CDR1 SGDLS, CDR2 YYNGEE. Trimming took 4 bases from V and 9 from J; bases not matched to a gene: 11. This CDR3 comprises 16 residues.

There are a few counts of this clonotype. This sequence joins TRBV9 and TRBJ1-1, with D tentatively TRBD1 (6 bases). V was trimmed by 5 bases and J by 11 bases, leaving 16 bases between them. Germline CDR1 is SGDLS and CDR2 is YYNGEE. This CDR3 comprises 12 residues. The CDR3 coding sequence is TGTGCCAGCAGGCGGACAGAACCGTGGGCTTTCTTT. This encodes CASRRTEPWAFF.

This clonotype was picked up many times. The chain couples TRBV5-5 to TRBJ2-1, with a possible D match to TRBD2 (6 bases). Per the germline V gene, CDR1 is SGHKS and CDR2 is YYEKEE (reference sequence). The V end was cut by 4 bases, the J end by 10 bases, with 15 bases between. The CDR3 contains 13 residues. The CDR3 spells CASSLTWRDEQFF. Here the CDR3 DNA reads TGTGCCAGCAGCCTGACGTGGAGGGACGAGCAGTTCTTC. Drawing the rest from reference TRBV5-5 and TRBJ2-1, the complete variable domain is DAGVTQSPTHLIKTRGQQVTLRCSPISGHKSVSWYQQVLGQGPQFIFQYYEKEERGRGNFPDRFSARQFPNYSSELNVNALLLGDSALYLCASSLTWRDEQFFGPGTRLTVL.

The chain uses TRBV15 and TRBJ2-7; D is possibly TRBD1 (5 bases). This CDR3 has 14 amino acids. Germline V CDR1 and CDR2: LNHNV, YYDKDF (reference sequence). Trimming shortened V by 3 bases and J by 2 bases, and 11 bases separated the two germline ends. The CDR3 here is CATSRSGIPYEQYF. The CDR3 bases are TGTGCCACCAGCAGGTCAGGGATCCCCTACGAGCAGTACTTC. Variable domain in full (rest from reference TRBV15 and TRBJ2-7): DAMVIQNPRYQVTQFGKPVTLSCSQTLNHNVMYWYQQKSSQAPKLLFHYYDKDFNNEADTPDNFQSRRPNTSFCFLDIRSPGLGDTAMYLCATSRSGIPYEQYFGPGTRLTVT.